The text below deals with one TCR beta chain. The antigen is unknown. This record belongs to a study of T cell responses to AZD1222 COVID-19 vaccine. The study, taken as a whole, reports: Two AZD1222 administrations were followed by greater Spike-specific TCR breadth and depth. Spike-spanning, vaccine-associated CD4 TCRs were dominant at 160-218 and 743-854. Baseline serostatus was positive in only six or seven AZD1222 recipients.

Sequencing was performed with immunoSEQ multiplex PCR; in TCRdb, only in-frame clones are kept and a portion is missing. The table records 150,000 to 200,000 clones, 92% of them present only once. V was cut by 5 bases and J by 0 bases, with 14 bases left in between. CDR1 and CDR2 (germline): MNHNY, SVGAGI (reference sequence). This CDR3 spans 16 amino acids. The gene calls are TRBV6-6 and TRBJ1-5; D gene unclear. The sample in question was peripheral blood, obtained 28 days after the second AZD1222 dose. This sequence originates from an adult who received the AZD1222 COVID-19 vaccine. This CDR3 is CASSRHRPRSNQPQHF. The CDR3 bases are TGTGCCAGCAGTCGACACCGTCCTCGTAGCAATCAGCCCCAGCATTTT.